Included here is one TCR beta chain sequence, with context. Clones were sequenced by immunoSEQ multiplex PCR, and TCRdb holds only the in-frame ones, with some missing. The sample consists of approximately 300,000 clones, 90% to 95% of them appearing once. The CDR3 runs to 17 residues. This entry comes from a study of blood T cell repertoires in COVID-19. Whole-study context: Italy, Spain and the United States were the sources of the convalescent and acute COVID-19 samples.

The source of this sequence is a woman in her twenties or thirties who had been exposed to COVID-19. V and J are TRBV21-1 and TRBJ2-7; TRBD2 is taken as the D call from the table, unchecked against the DNA. TRBV21-1 is annotated as a pseudogene. Sequences were obtained from PBMCs or T cells enriched from blood (not recorded which). Written as DNA, the CDR3 is TGTGCCAGCAGAGGGCCGCTACTAGCGGGGGCCGCCTACGAGCAGTACTTC. Its translation is CASRGPLLAGAAYEQYF.